The 20 T cell receptor beta chains presented below share a single source sample, sequenced in a study of OX40 agonist ivuxolimab in advanced cancers. The repertoire was sequenced with immunoSEQ multiplex PCR; TCRdb's copy has only in-frame clones and lacks some. This table holds fewer than 60,000 clones, about 85% found once. Specimen: CD4+ or CD8+ T cells sorted from blood, collected in a trial of the OX40 agonist ivuxolimab. These receptors all come from an adult with an advanced solid tumor such as melanoma, head and neck, liver or kidney cancer.

In this sample, this clone turned up a few times. The chain's CDR3 is CASSYSRYTDTQYF. The CDR3 DNA reads as TGTGCCAGCAGTTACTCTCGGTACACAGATACGCAGTATTTT. This chain joins TRBV6-5 and TRBJ2-3; no definite D call. V was cut by 0 bases and J by 2 bases, with 6 bases left in between. CDR3 size: 14 residues. Germline CDR1 and CDR2: MNHEY and SVGAGI.

This chain uses TRBV28 with TRBJ2-1; 12 positions match TRBD2. This CDR3 has 15 amino acids. With 5 bases clipped from V and 9 bases from J, the junction kept 8 bases outside the gene matches. CDR1 MDHEN and CDR2 SYDVKM come from the germline V gene. CDR3 residues: CASSMTSGGPGEQFF. CDR3 coding DNA: TGTGCCAGCAGTATGACTAGCGGGGGCCCCGGTGAGCAGTTCTTC.

As to this clone: The junction does not match germline at one end; this may be a read error. This chain connects TRBV10-1 to TRBJ2-3; possible D gene TRBD2, 6 bases. This CDR3 comprises 13 residues. Germline-derived CDR1 and CDR2 are WNHNN and SYGVQD (reference sequence). The CDR3 nucleotides are TGCGCCAGCAGTGCACAGTCGGGGGAAATAATGGATTTT. Translated, it gives CASSAQSGEIMDF.

This chain links TRBV7-9 with TRBJ2-2; 10 bases are shared with TRBD1. Germline values: CDR1 SEHNR, CDR2 FQNEAQ (reference sequence). The CDR3 spans 15 residues. Trimming at V came to 5 bases and at J to 4 bases, leaving 4 bases not matched to a gene. CDR3 loop: CASSGGTGVTGELFF. In nucleotides, the CDR3 is TGTGCCAGCAGCGGGGGGACAGGGGTCACCGGGGAGCTGTTTTTT.

The chain has TRBV19 and TRBJ2-1; D may be TRBD2 (5 bases). CDR3 length: 14 residues. Germline V lookup: CDR1 LNHDA, CDR2 SQIVND (reference sequence). Trimming took off 6 bases at V and 5 bases at J, with 14 bases between the two ends. The CDR3 protein is CASSLAPSDNEQFF. DNA of the CDR3: TGTGCCAGTAGCCTAGCCCCGAGCGACAATGAGCAGTTCTTC.

This clone was seen a handful of times. Other DNA sequences in this sample translate to the same CDR3. The chain couples TRBV7-2 to TRBJ1-1; D not certain. The CDR3 loop spans 13 amino acids. CDR1 and CDR2 from the germline V gene are SGHTA and FQGNSA. Between the trimmed V and J ends, which lost 1 base and 1 base, there was a span of 4 bases. CDR3 residues: CASSLDKNTEAFF. For the CDR3, the DNA is TGTGCCAGCAGCTTAGACAAGAACACTGAAGCTTTCTTT.

This rearrangement joins TRBV4-1 to TRBJ1-2; tentative D call: TRBD1 (6 bases). Between the trimmed V and J ends, which lost 0 bases and 2 bases, there was a span of 19 bases. The CDR3 is 18 residues long. CDR1 and CDR2 from the germline V gene are MGHRA and YSYEKL. The CDR3 DNA sequence: TGCGCCAGCAGCCAAGAAAGGGGTCGAGGGGGAACAAACTATGGCTACACCTTC. The encoded protein is CASSQERGRGGTNYGYTF.

J is TRBJ1-1 and V is TRBV10-1; 7 bases agree with TRBD1. V trimming: 5 bases; J trimming: 4 bases; junction bases outside the gene matches: 4. Germline-derived CDR1 and CDR2 are WNHNN and SYGVQD (reference sequence). The CDR3 totals 13 residues. CDR3 coding DNA: TGCGCCAGCAGTCCAGGGGGTCCCACTGAAGCTTTCTTT. It encodes CASSPGGPTEAFF.

This clone is a singleton in its sample. This sequence joins TRBV6-6 and TRBJ1-2; 7 nucleotides line up with TRBD1. V shed 3 bases and J 9 bases; nucleotides not matched to a gene: 7. There are 13 residues in the CDR3. Germline V CDR1 and CDR2: MNHNY, SVGAGI (reference sequence). CDR3 sequence: CASSYIRGESYTF. The CDR3 DNA is TGTGCCAGCAGTTATATCAGGGGGGAGAGCTACACCTTC.

V gene TRBV19 combines with J gene TRBJ1-2; D gene unclear. The CDR3 totals 17 residues. Germline V gives CDR1 LNHDA, CDR2 SQIVND (reference sequence). Deletions cut 4 bases from V and 0 bases from J, with 18 bases between. The DNA of the CDR3 is TGTGCCAGTAGTACCTCCGGACTGTACAATCCTAACTATGGCTACACCTTC. It codes for CASSTSGLYNPNYGYTF.

This chain connects TRBV28 to TRBJ2-5, with 10 bases identical to TRBD1. J was trimmed by 2 bases and V by 3 bases; bases with no gene match: 6. The CDR3 length is 16 residues. From germline, CDR1 is MDHEN and CDR2 SYDVKM. The CDR3 DNA reads TGTGCCAGCAGTTTGGGGACAGGGGATCGGCAAGAGACCCAGTACTTC. Translating gives CASSLGTGDRQETQYF.

V and J are TRBV5-6 and TRBJ2-1; D remains ambiguous. This CDR3 is built from 12 residues. The V end was cut by 0 bases, the J end by 5 bases, with 3 bases between. CDR1 and CDR2 (germline): SGHDT, YYEEEE. The CDR3 DNA follows: TGTGCCAGCAGCTTGGGCGACAATGAGCAGTTCTTC. It encodes CASSLGDNEQFF.

The chain uses TRBV18 and TRBJ2-3, with a tentative D call TRBD1 (7 bases). Between the trimmed V and J ends, which lost 5 bases and 6 bases, there was a span of 15 bases. CDR1 is KGHSH and CDR2 is LQKENI in the germline V gene. The CDR3 covers 14 residues. CDR3 DNA sequence: TGTGCCAGCTCATCGCGGGACAGTGAGGATACGCAGTATTTT. This sequence encodes CASSSRDSEDTQYF. Variable domain in full (rest from reference TRBV18 and TRBJ2-3): NAGVMQNPRHLVRRRGQEARLRCSPMKGHSHVYWYRQLPEEGLKFMVYLQKENIIDESGMPKERFSAEFPKEGPSILRIQQVVRGDSAAYFCASSSRDSEDTQYFGPGTRLTVL.

The gene calls are TRBV6-5 and TRBJ2-7; D is ambiguous. CDR3 length: 15 amino acids. Trimming removed 6 bases from V and 2 bases from J, with 17 bases in between. Germline V gene lookup returns CDR1 MNHEY and CDR2 SVGAGI. Here the CDR3 DNA reads TGTGCCAGCAGCCCGGTGGTTGTTAGAACCTACGAGCAGTACTTC. It codes for CASSPVVVRTYEQYF.

The CDR3 is CSVEWGGAGSLNYGYTF. The CDR3 DNA is TGCAGCGTTGAATGGGGGGGCGCGGGGTCGCTAAACTATGGCTACACCTTC. The chain uses TRBV29-1 and TRBJ1-2; a possible D gene is TRBD1 (6 bases). The germline V and J ends were trimmed by 2 bases and 2 bases, with 21 bases remaining between them. The CDR3 consists of 17 residues. The V gene's germline CDR1 is SQVTM and CDR2 ANQGSEA.

The rearrangement links TRBV7-3 to TRBJ2-1; D is perhaps TRBD1 or TRBD2 (5 bases each). This CDR3 comprises 18 residues. Trimming cost V 5 bases and J 6 bases, with 26 bases left between them. The germline V gene encodes CDR1 SGHTA and CDR2 FQGTGA. The CDR3 coding sequence is TGTGCCAGCAGCACCTGGGGACCTCCATCTTCCCAGGGCAATGAGCAGTTCTTC. It specifies CASSTWGPPSSQGNEQFF.

This clone was recorded only once. The gene calls are TRBV27 and TRBJ2-3; 9 bases map to TRBD2. V trimming: 2 bases; J trimming: 6 bases; junction bases outside the gene matches: 12. The CDR3 contains 17 residues. In germline, CDR1 is MNHEY, CDR2 SMNVEV (reference sequence). In DNA, the CDR3 is TGTGCCAGCAGTTTAACGTCGGTAGCGGGGGTGAGGGATACGCAGTATTTT. Its translation: CASSLTSVAGVRDTQYF.

The chain is built from TRBV11-3 and TRBJ2-7; D is uncertain. This CDR3 has 14 amino acids. Trimming pared 1 base from V and 1 base from J, leaving 8 bases between. The germline gives CDR1 SGHNT, CDR2 YENEEA. In nucleotides, the CDR3 is TGTGCCAGCAGCTTAGGGCCTGATTCCTACGAGCAGTACTTC. Encoded protein: CASSLGPDSYEQYF.

J is TRBJ1-3 and V is TRBV6-6, with TRBD1 matching 9 bases. This CDR3 has 14 residues. With V trimmed by 4 bases and J by 2 bases, 0 bases remained unmatched. Germline CDR1 is MNHNY and CDR2 is SVGAGI (reference sequence). This chain's CDR3 is CASSWTGAGNTIYF. CDR3 nucleotide sequence: TGTGCCAGCAGTTGGACAGGGGCTGGAAACACCATATATTTT.

V usage is TRBV7-9 and J usage is TRBJ2-7; the D is unclear. Germline CDR1 SEHNR, CDR2 FQNEAQ (reference sequence). This CDR3 is built from 13 residues. The V gene lost 3 bases and the J gene lost 3 bases, with 9 bases spanning the gap. Here the CDR3 DNA reads TGTGCCAGCAGCTTTGGACCTCTCTACGAGCAGTACTTC. Its translation is CASSFGPLYEQYF. The variable domain in full, with the rest retrieved from reference TRBV7-9 and TRBJ2-7, is DTGVSQNPRHKITKRGQNVTFRCDPISEHNRLYWYRQTLGQGPEFLTYFQNEAQLEKSRLLSDRFSAERPKGSFSTLEIQRTEQGDSAMYLCASSFGPLYEQYFGPGTRLTVT.